Detailed here is one T cell receptor (beta chain). The germline V and J ends were trimmed by 5 bases and 5 bases, with 15 bases remaining between them. There are 13 residues in the CDR3. The germline V gene encodes CDR1 SQVTM and CDR2 ANQGSEA. These data come from a study of blood T cell repertoires in COVID-19. As for the study in general: The samples span acute and convalescent COVID-19 from the United States, Italy and Spain. From T cells, B-cell-depleted T cells, or PBMCs came the material, which was cDNA or gDNA.

Original analysis: Reference gene primer amplification in the assay estimated nucleated cell counts. TCRdb's table, derived via immunoSEQ multiplex PCR, lists solely in-frame clones and lacks some. That table gives V, J and clone size, and the DNA gave D and trimming. The sample shows approximately 150,000 clones, roughly three quarters of them seen only once. The V and J genes are TRBV29-1 and TRBJ1-2; tentative D call: TRBD1 (5 bases). The clonotype comes from a man aged 45 to 65 with active or convalescent COVID-19. Sequencing input: peripheral blood. The CDR3 nucleotides are TGCAGCGTTCTGGAGGGGATAACTTATGGCTACACCTTC. Residues: CSVLEGITYGYTF. The full variable domain, completed using reference TRBV29-1 and TRBJ1-2, is SAVISQKPSRDICQRGTSLTIQCQVDSQVTMMFWYRQQPGQSLTLIATANQGSEATYESGFVIDKFPISRPNLTFSTLTVSNMSPEDSSIYLCSVLEGITYGYTFGSGTRLTVV.